This entry lists 18 T cell receptor beta chains sequenced from one sample in a study of blood T cell repertoires in COVID-19 (TCRdb year 2020). Library generation was performed with the immunoSEQ multiplex PCR assay. Drawn from immuneACCESS, this table holds only the in-frame rearrangements with V and J called that TCRdb kept. Clones are partly lost; checked studies trace under half to an unresolved V gene and leave the rest unexplained. The sample table holds about 220,000 clones, of which around 87% were seen once. Roughly 15% of the sample is taken by the ten largest. Sequencing was performed on PBMCs or T cells enriched from blood (not recorded which). These receptor sequences come from a man aged 25 to 40 who had been exposed to COVID-19.

The gene calls are TRBV30 and TRBJ2-7; 8 nucleotides agree with TRBD2. Germline V gene lookup returns CDR1 GTSNPN and CDR2 SVGIG (reference sequence). The trim removed 6 bases at V and 3 bases at J, leaving 7 bases unmatched. The CDR3 sequence is 13 residues long. This CDR3 is CACPGLAIYEQYF. In DNA form, the CDR3 reads TGTGCCTGCCCCGGACTAGCCATCTACGAGCAGTACTTC.

The chain joins TRBV20-1 to TRBJ2-5; D is possibly TRBD2 (6 bases). V dropped 3 bases and J dropped 3 bases, with 11 bases sitting between them. CDR3 size: 13 residues. CDR1 and CDR2 from the germline V gene are DFQATT and SNEGSKA (reference sequence). DNA of the CDR3: TGCAGTGCTAGTTTCCAGCGGGAAGAGACCCAGTACTTC. This sequence encodes CSASFQREETQYF.

The chain couples TRBV9 to TRBJ2-3; the match to TRBD2 covers 11 bases. This CDR3 is built from 17 residues. Germline lookup yields CDR1 SGDLS and CDR2 YYNGEE. V shed 0 bases, J shed 3 bases, and the junction held 6 bases outside the gene matches. The CDR3 loop is CASSVGVAGGRTDTQYF. For the CDR3, the DNA is TGTGCCAGCAGCGTAGGGGTAGCGGGGGGGCGGACAGATACGCAGTATTTT.

The chain has TRBV13 and TRBJ1-6, with 7 bases matching TRBD1. Germline V gene lookup returns CDR1 PRHDT and CDR2 FYEKMQ (reference sequence). The CDR3 runs 17 residues. V gave up 0 bases and J gave up 5 bases; unmatched junction bases: 7. This CDR3 reads CASSLGWRDRNNSPLHF. For the CDR3, the DNA is TGTGCCAGCAGCTTAGGCTGGCGGGACAGAAATAATTCACCCCTCCACTTT.

This CDR3 reads CASSPSPRGRTYNSPLHF. The CDR3 DNA reads TGTGCCAGCAGCCCATCGCCGCGGGGACGGACCTATAATTCACCCCTCCACTTT. The rearrangement uses TRBV4-2 and TRBJ1-6; possible D gene TRBD1, 5 bases. The V end was cut by 4 bases, the J end by 2 bases, with 18 bases between. The CDR3 contains 18 residues. CDR1 and CDR2 from the germline V gene are LGHNA and YNFKEQ.

The CDR3 DNA is TGCGCCAGCAGCCCCTCTAATTGGGTAGCGGGGTACCAGAGCTCCTACAATGAGCAGTTCTTC. It encodes CASSPSNWVAGYQSSYNEQFF. The chain recombines TRBV4-1 with TRBJ2-1; 8 bases align to TRBD2. V lost 4 bases, J lost 0 bases, and 20 bases stayed unmatched. The CDR3 covers 21 residues. Looked up from germline, CDR1 is MGHRA and CDR2 is YSYEKL.

V usage is TRBV18 and J usage is TRBJ1-3; perhaps TRBD1 as D (5 bases). From germline, CDR1 is KGHSH and CDR2 LQKENI. The CDR3 extends over 13 amino acids. V lost 2 bases to trimming and J lost 4 bases, with 6 bases between them. CDR3 in DNA: TGTGCCAGCTCACCAGGGGCGGGAAACACCATATATTTT. It codes for CASSPGAGNTIYF. The full variable domain, completed using reference TRBV18 and TRBJ1-3, is NAGVMQNPRHLVRRRGQEARLRCSPMKGHSHVYWYRQLPEEGLKFMVYLQKENIIDESGMPKERFSAEFPKEGPSILRIQQVVRGDSAAYFCASSPGAGNTIYFGEGSWLTVV.

The chain couples TRBV7-9 to TRBJ2-6, with a possible D match to TRBD1 (7 bases). The CDR3 extends over 17 amino acids. Deletions cut 10 bases from V and 2 bases from J, with 21 bases between. Looked up from germline, CDR1 is SEHNR and CDR2 is FQNEAQ (reference sequence). DNA of the CDR3: TGTGCCACCTCAGGGGGGACACCACCCACTGGGGCCAACGTCCTGACTTTC. Encoded protein: CATSGGTPPTGANVLTF.

The chain combines TRBV7-2 with TRBJ2-1; D might be TRBD2 (6 bases). The CDR3 contains 15 residues. CDR1 SGHTA and CDR2 FQGNSA come from the germline V gene. V was shortened by 8 bases and J by 7 bases, with 21 bases between the two germline ends. This CDR3 is CASGTTSIGGNEQFF. The CDR3 DNA is TGTGCCAGCGGAACTACTAGCATCGGAGGGAATGAGCAGTTCTTC.

This sequence joins TRBV5-1 and TRBJ1-6; the D gene is possibly TRBD1 (6 bases). The CDR3 sequence is 15 residues long. Germline CDR1 SGHRS, CDR2 YFSETQ. The V end lost 2 bases, the J end lost 7 bases, and 13 bases lay between the germline ends. CDR3 DNA sequence: TGCGCCAGCAGCTTCGGCAGGGGTACAAATTCACCCCTCCACTTT. Translation: CASSFGRGTNSPLHF.

This clone was seen once. The chain carries TRBV3-1 (or the pseudogene TRBV3-2) and TRBJ2-2, with 11 positions matching TRBD2. The ends lost 4 bases at V and 0 bases at J; junction bases unmatched: 4. CDR1 LGHDT and CDR2 YNNKEL come from the germline V gene (reference sequence). The CDR3 totals 17 residues. DNA of the CDR3: TGTGCCAGCAGCCTATGGACTAGCGGGCCGAACACCGGGGAGCTGTTTTTT. Translated: CASSLWTSGPNTGELFF.

V and J are TRBV7-9 and TRBJ1-2, with no clear D. Deletions cut 5 bases from V and 4 bases from J, with 17 bases between. This CDR3 contains 15 residues. Germline V gene lookup returns CDR1 SEHNR and CDR2 FQNEAQ (reference sequence). The CDR3 is CASSAPGALGYGYTF. The CDR3 DNA follows: TGTGCCAGCAGCGCCCCGGGTGCCCTAGGCTATGGCTACACCTTC.

The V and J genes are TRBV6-5 and TRBJ2-2; 7 bases align to TRBD1. Germline V gene data show CDR1 as MNHEY and CDR2 as SVGAGI. This CDR3 spans 15 amino acids. V lost 2 bases and J lost 0; bases outside the gene matches: 0. Here the CDR3 reads CASSYGTANTGELFF. DNA of the CDR3: TGTGCCAGCAGTTACGGGACAGCGAACACCGGGGAGCTGTTTTTT.

This chain uses TRBV7-9 with TRBJ1-2, with 7 bases matching TRBD1. CDR1 SEHNR and CDR2 FQNEAQ come from the germline V gene (reference sequence). This CDR3 comprises 14 residues. V shed 4 bases, J shed 4 bases, and the junction held 6 bases outside the gene matches. The CDR3 DNA sequence: TGTGCCAGCAGCTCGGACAGGCGGGGCTATGGCTACACCTTC. This sequence encodes CASSSDRRGYGYTF.

The chain carries TRBV28 and TRBJ1-5, with a weak D call TRBD1 (6 bases). This CDR3 spans 13 amino acids. V lost 7 bases and J lost 0, with 7 bases in between. From germline, CDR1 is MDHEN and CDR2 SYDVKM. The chain's CDR3 is CASKTGSNQPQHF. In DNA, the CDR3 is TGTGCCAGCAAGACAGGTAGCAATCAGCCCCAGCATTTT.

The chain links TRBV7-2 to TRBJ2-5, with TRBD2 matching over 7 bases. CDR3 length: 16 amino acids. V shed 1 base and J 0 bases; nucleotides not matched to a gene: 5. CDR1 and CDR2 (germline): SGHTA, FQGNSA. The CDR3 DNA follows: TGTGCCAGCAGCTTAGTCCCCGGGGGGTACCAAGAGACCCAGTACTTC. Its translation is CASSLVPGGYQETQYF.

This chain uses TRBV30 with TRBJ1-6; D possibly corresponds to TRBD1 (5 bases). The CDR3 contains 15 residues. Between the trimmed V and J ends, which lost 0 bases and 11 bases, there was a span of 17 bases. Germline CDR1 is GTSNPN and CDR2 is SVGIG (reference sequence). CDR3 amino acids: CAWSVGQGTGPPLHF. DNA of the CDR3: TGTGCCTGGAGTGTAGGCCAGGGAACCGGTCCACCCCTCCACTTT.

The chain combines TRBV5-1 with TRBJ1-1, with D possibly being TRBD1 (6 bases). The germline V and J ends were trimmed by 4 bases and 3 bases, with 13 bases remaining between them. The CDR3 contains 14 residues. Germline V gives CDR1 SGHRS, CDR2 YFSETQ. CDR3 amino acids: CASSEQGWDTEAFF. The CDR3 DNA sequence: TGCGCCAGCAGCGAACAGGGCTGGGACACTGAAGCTTTCTTT.